These 28 T cell receptor beta chains were sequenced from one sample in a study of blood T cell repertoires in COVID-19. The method was immunoSEQ multiplex PCR; TCRdb's version includes in-frame clones alone and lacks a portion of them. The repertoire holds about 200,000 clones, with 70% to 90% as singletons. Sample: PBMCs or T cells enriched from blood (not recorded which). The receptor set was obtained from a woman younger than 35 who had recovered from COVID-19.

This clone was seen a few times. V and J are TRBV30 and TRBJ1-2, with a weak D call TRBD1 (6 bases). CDR3 length: 15 amino acids. CDR1 GTSNPN and CDR2 SVGIG come from the germline V gene (reference sequence). The ends were cut back, 3 bases at V and 1 base at J, with 15 bases in the middle. CDR3: CAWSDPGTLNYGYTF. CDR3 sequence (DNA): TGTGCCTGGAGCGACCCCGGGACACTTAACTATGGCTACACCTTC.

V and J are TRBV19 and TRBJ2-7, with D uncertain. This CDR3 has 13 residues. V was shortened by 5 bases and J by 1 base, with 9 bases between the two germline ends. The germline gives CDR1 LNHDA, CDR2 SQIVND (reference sequence). CDR3 nucleotides: TGTGCCAGTAGTTCAGGCTGGTCCTACGAGCAGTACTTC. It encodes CASSSGWSYEQYF.

This chain uses TRBV24-1 with TRBJ1-5; D perhaps matches TRBD1 (5 bases). V lost 7 bases and J lost 3, with 15 bases in between. The CDR3 contains 15 residues. Germline loops: CDR1 KGHDR, CDR2 SFDVKD. The CDR3 protein is CATSGRTGLNQPQHF. In DNA form, the CDR3 reads TGTGCCACCAGCGGTCGCACAGGTCTCAATCAGCCCCAGCATTTT.

The chain employs TRBV9 and TRBJ1-5, with D possibly being TRBD1 (6 bases). Germline values: CDR1 SGDLS, CDR2 YYNGEE. This CDR3 is 15 amino acids long. V was shortened by 2 bases and J by 1 base, with 10 bases between the two germline ends. CDR3 nucleotides: TGTGCCAGCAGCGTTGCAGGGGAGAGCAATCAGCCCCAGCATTTT. It yields the protein CASSVAGESNQPQHF.

The chain uses TRBV7-9 and TRBJ1-4, with 8 bases aligning to TRBD1. Germline V gene lookup returns CDR1 SEHNR and CDR2 FQNEAQ (reference sequence). Trimming removed 6 bases from V and 7 bases from J; junction bases left unmatched: 10. The CDR3 has 15 amino acids. This chain's CDR3 is CASSSSRGRGEKLFF. For the CDR3, the DNA is TGTGCCAGCAGTTCCTCCAGGGGGCGCGGTGAAAAACTGTTTTTT.

The rearrangement links TRBV5-6 to TRBJ1-5, with D perhaps matching TRBD1 (6 bases). The CDR3 is made up of 16 amino acids. In germline, CDR1 is SGHDT, CDR2 YYEEEE. The V and J ends lost 4 bases and 3 bases respectively, with 17 bases between them. CDR3 sequence reads: CASSIRSRGNNQPQHF. The CDR3 DNA follows: TGTGCCAGCAGCATAAGGAGTAGGGGGAACAATCAGCCCCAGCATTTT.

The chain is built from TRBV7-6 and TRBJ2-5; TRBD2 matches at 7 bases. CDR3 size: 16 residues. The V gene's germline CDR1 is SGHVS and CDR2 FNYEAQ. The junction had 11 bases not matched to a gene; V was cut back by 2 bases and J by 5 bases. In DNA form, the CDR3 reads TGTGCCAGCAGCTTATCTAGCGGATACCCTGGGGAGACCCAGTACTTC. Its translation is CASSLSSGYPGETQYF.

J is TRBJ2-1 and V is TRBV5-1, with a possible D match to TRBD2 (6 bases). The V gene lost 4 bases and the J gene lost 2 bases, with 13 bases spanning the gap. Per the germline V gene, CDR1 is SGHRS and CDR2 is YFSETQ. The CDR3 spans 15 residues. As DNA, the CDR3 is TGCGCCAGCAGCCTCTTGGGGGGTACCTACAATGAGCAGTTCTTC. It translates to CASSLLGGTYNEQFF.

The chain joins TRBV24-1 to TRBJ1-5; 7 bases line up with TRBD1. The CDR3 sequence is 16 residues long. The junction had 8 bases not matched to a gene; V was cut back by 6 bases and J by 1 base. Per the germline V gene, CDR1 is KGHDR and CDR2 is SFDVKD. CDR3 loop: CATSRWRQGSNQPQHF. The CDR3, as DNA: TGTGCCACCAGTAGGTGGAGACAGGGAAGCAATCAGCCCCAGCATTTT.

The genes are TRBV5-8 and TRBJ2-3; TRBD2 aligns across 16 bases. Trimming removed 4 bases from V and 2 bases from J; junction bases left unmatched: 7. Looked up from germline, CDR1 is SGHTS and CDR2 is YDEGEE. The CDR3 consists of 18 residues. CDR3 loop: CASSPGTSGGAPTDTQYF. CDR3 bases: TGTGCCAGCAGCCCTGGGACTAGCGGGGGGGCCCCCACAGATACGCAGTATTTT.

The genes are TRBV27 and TRBJ2-1; 10 positions match TRBD1. V lost 5 bases to trimming and J lost 6 bases; unmatched junction nucleotides: 10. The CDR3 totals 16 residues. CDR1 and CDR2 (germline): MNHEY, SMNVEV (reference sequence). Here the CDR3 reads CASSAGTGEYRNEQFF. The CDR3 DNA sequence: TGTGCCAGCAGTGCCGGGACAGGGGAATATCGCAATGAGCAGTTCTTC.

V usage is TRBV5-6 and J usage is TRBJ1-1; D possibly corresponds to TRBD1 (5 bases). The CDR3 is 16 amino acids. CDR1 is SGHDT and CDR2 is YYEEEE in the germline V gene. Trimming stripped 4 bases from V and 0 bases from J, with 16 bases between. The DNA of the CDR3 is TGTGCCAGCAGCCTACAGTCCAGGGACTTGAACACTGAAGCTTTCTTT. Protein: CASSLQSRDLNTEAFF.

The chain couples TRBV29-1 to TRBJ2-3; D is perhaps TRBD2 (7 bases). Trimming left V 4 bases short and J 11 bases short, with 16 bases between. The germline gives CDR1 SQVTM, CDR2 ANQGSEA. This CDR3 is built from 12 residues. In nucleotides, the CDR3 is TGCAGCGTTGTACGATCGGGGGGCGAGCAGTATTTT. Protein product: CSVVRSGGEQYF.

The chain combines TRBV30 with TRBJ1-2; the match to TRBD1 covers 12 bases. Trimming removed 1 base from V and 4 bases from J; junction bases left unmatched: 4. The CDR3 sequence is 15 residues long. Germline CDR1 is GTSNPN and CDR2 is SVGIG (reference sequence). CDR3 sequence reads: CAWSEGQGAGYGYTF. In DNA, the CDR3 is TGTGCCTGGAGTGAGGGACAGGGGGCAGGCTATGGCTACACCTTC.

The rearrangement joins TRBV7-9 to TRBJ1-1; maybe TRBD1 (5 bases). CDR3 size: 17 residues. Trimming took 5 bases from V and 0 from J, leaving 19 bases between them. Germline loops: CDR1 SEHNR, CDR2 FQNEAQ (reference sequence). The CDR3 nucleotides read TGTGCCAGCAGCCATTCTCTGGGGGGTTCCATGAACACTGAAGCTTTCTTT. Encoded protein: CASSHSLGGSMNTEAFF.

In nucleotides, the CDR3 is TGTGCCAGCAGCGGACCCCGACAGGGCGTCCGCTATGGCTACACCTTC. It codes for CASSGPRQGVRYGYTF. The chain links TRBV9 to TRBJ1-2; 7 bases align to TRBD1. Germline CDR1 reads SGDLS; CDR2 reads YYNGEE. The V segment lost 3 bases and the J segment 4 bases; nucleotides outside the gene matches: 12. The CDR3 loop spans 16 amino acids. Full variable domain (remainder filled in from reference TRBV9 and TRBJ1-2): DSGVTQTPKHLITATGQRVTLRCSPRSGDLSVYWYQQSLDQGLQFLIQYYNGEERAKGNILERFSAQQFPDLHSELNLSSLELGDSALYFCASSGPRQGVRYGYTFGSGTRLTVV.

The chain uses TRBV28 and TRBJ1-1; 8 bases are shared with TRBD1. V lost 2 bases, J lost 8 bases, and 10 bases stayed unmatched. CDR1 MDHEN and CDR2 SYDVKM come from the germline V gene. The CDR3 totals 15 residues. This chain's CDR3 is CASSLPSTGGREAFF. CDR3 coding DNA: TGTGCCAGCAGTTTACCTTCAACAGGGGGGCGGGAAGCTTTCTTT. Full variable domain (outside the CDR3, taken from reference TRBV28 and TRBJ1-1): DVKVTQSSRYLVKRTGEKVFLECVQDMDHENMFWYRQDPGLGLRLIYFSYDVKMKEKGDIPEGYSVSREKKERFSLILESASTNQTSMYLCASSLPSTGGREAFFGQGTRLTVV.

This chain joins TRBV3-1 (or the pseudogene TRBV3-2) and TRBJ1-1; D might be TRBD1 (6 bases). This CDR3 has 13 residues. Germline CDR1 is LGHDT and CDR2 is YNNKEL (reference sequence). Trimming removed 4 bases from V and 8 bases from J, with 14 bases in between. The CDR3 loop is CASSPSGEPEAFF. The CDR3 bases are TGTGCCAGCAGCCCCTCAGGGGAGCCCGAAGCTTTCTTT.

The chain combines TRBV28 with TRBJ1-4; 9 positions match TRBD1. CDR3 size: 20 residues. The ends lost 2 bases at V and 2 bases at J; junction bases unmatched: 15. CDR1 and CDR2 from the germline V gene are MDHEN and SYDVKM. The CDR3 sequence: CASSLAFPGTGTGTNEKLFF. In DNA form, the CDR3 reads TGTGCCAGCAGTTTAGCCTTTCCCGGGACAGGGACGGGTACTAATGAAAAACTGTTTTTT. Supplemented by reference TRBV28 and TRBJ1-4, the full variable domain reads DVKVTQSSRYLVKRTGEKVFLECVQDMDHENMFWYRQDPGLGLRLIYFSYDVKMKEKGDIPEGYSVSREKKERFSLILESASTNQTSMYLCASSLAFPGTGTGTNEKLFFGSGTQLSVL.

The chain employs TRBV2 and TRBJ1-6; D not resolved. V lost 3 bases and J lost 7, with 19 bases in between. The CDR3 loop spans 17 amino acids. Germline lookup yields CDR1 SNHLY and CDR2 FYNNEI. This chain's CDR3 is CASSEGRHGRVNSPLHF. In nucleotides, the CDR3 is TGTGCCAGCAGTGAGGGCAGACACGGTCGTGTCAATTCACCCCTCCACTTT.

V usage is TRBV29-1 and J usage is TRBJ1-4; D may be TRBD1 (6 bases). CDR3 size: 14 residues. Between the trimmed V and J ends, which lost 6 bases and 6 bases, there was a span of 17 bases. Germline V gives CDR1 SQVTM, CDR2 ANQGSEA. This chain's CDR3 is CSVLQGGVDEKLFF. In DNA form, the CDR3 reads TGCAGCGTCCTCCAAGGGGGAGTAGATGAAAAACTGTTTTTT.

This chain uses TRBV6-5 with TRBJ2-7; the D gene is possibly TRBD1 (6 bases). V shed 6 bases and J shed 1 base, with 13 bases lying between them. In germline, CDR1 is MNHEY, CDR2 SVGAGI. The CDR3 loop spans 14 amino acids. The CDR3, as DNA: TGTGCCAGCAGGACAGGAGCCACATCCTACGAGCAGTACTTC. Translated, it gives CASRTGATSYEQYF.

This chain connects TRBV5-8 to TRBJ2-6; tentatively, D is TRBD2 (6 bases). Per germline, CDR1 SGHTS and CDR2 YDEGEE. The CDR3 has 17 amino acids. The V and J ends lost 6 bases and 3 bases respectively, with 19 bases between them. The CDR3 coding sequence is TGTGCCAGCACCCCACGGGACTCCTCCTTTGGGGCCAACGTCCTGACTTTC. Its protein product is CASTPRDSSFGANVLTF.

The chain carries TRBV27 and TRBJ1-5; tentatively, D is TRBD1 (5 bases). The V gene lost 4 bases and the J gene lost 0 bases, with 13 bases spanning the gap. The CDR3 has 16 amino acids. Looked up from germline, CDR1 is MNHEY and CDR2 is SMNVEV (reference sequence). The DNA of the CDR3 is TGTGCCAGCAGTTCTGACAGCAGTTATAGCAATCAGCCCCAGCATTTT. It yields the protein CASSSDSSYSNQPQHF.

This chain connects TRBV12-5 to TRBJ2-3; D gene unclear. From germline, CDR1 is LGHNT and CDR2 FRNRAP. V gave up 1 base and J gave up 1 base, with 9 bases separating them. The CDR3 extends over 15 amino acids. CDR3 protein: CASGLGPLGTDTQYF. CDR3 coding DNA: TGTGCTAGTGGTTTGGGTCCCCTAGGCACAGATACGCAGTATTTT.

The chain has TRBV27 and TRBJ2-1, with 9 bases matching TRBD2. CDR1 and CDR2 (germline): MNHEY, SMNVEV (reference sequence). The junction had 4 bases not matched to a gene; V was cut back by 1 base and J by 6 bases. The CDR3 is 15 amino acids. CDR3 protein: CASSLLAGVVNEQFF. CDR3 sequence (DNA): TGTGCCAGCAGTTTATTAGCGGGGGTTGTCAATGAGCAGTTCTTC.

This clone was recorded once. The chain joins TRBV19 to TRBJ2-7; D perhaps matches TRBD1 (6 bases). Germline CDR1 is LNHDA and CDR2 is SQIVND (reference sequence). The CDR3 totals 15 residues. The V end was cut by 5 bases, the J end by 3 bases, with 17 bases between. CDR3 protein: CASSHPGTLHYEQYF. The CDR3 DNA reads as TGTGCCAGTAGTCACCCCGGGACACTTCACTACGAGCAGTACTTC.

This chain links TRBV7-2 with TRBJ1-2, with 11 bases that match TRBD1. Per germline, CDR1 SGHTA and CDR2 FQGNSA. The CDR3 loop spans 14 amino acids. The J segment lost 2 bases and the V segment lost 6 bases, leaving 2 bases of the junction unmatched. The CDR3 nucleotides read TGTGCCAGCAGACGGACAGGGGGCAACTATGGCTACACCTTC. This gives the protein CASRRTGGNYGYTF.